This TCR beta chain was recovered during a study of regulatory T cells in long-lasting Graves disease. Regarding time point: persistent/refractory GD, antithyroid drugs over 5 years with positive TRAb. PBMCs were the source of the RNA used for TCR sequencing. Combining iRepertoire HTBI primers with Arm-PCR of CDR3 regions, the authors built TCR beta libraries. TCRdb reprocessed the multiplex PCR reads with MiXCR, giving one entry per CDR3 protein. Of about 430,000 distinct CDR3 sequences detected, over 20% appear once; the ten largest clones hold more than 13%. Germline V gene lookup returns CDR1 LNHDA and CDR2 SQIVND (reference sequence). The CDR3 spans 13 residues. Between the trimmed V and J ends, which lost 1 base and 11 bases, there was a span of 14 bases.

The sample here was peripheral blood mononuclear cells (PBMCs), taken when the disease was refractory, from a patient treated with antithyroid drugs. V is TRBV19 and J is TRBJ1-1; D gene unclear. The receptor was derived from a female donor with Graves disease. CDR3 nucleotide sequence: TGTGCCAGTAGTATAGGGCCAGAAGTACCGGCTTTCTTT. Protein product: CASSIGPEVPAFF. Full variable domain (rest looked up from reference TRBV19 and TRBJ1-1): DGGITQSPKYLFRKEGQNVTLSCEQNLNHDAMYWYRQDPGQGLRLIYYSQIVNDFQKGDIAEGYSVSREKKESFPLTVTSAQKNPTAFYLCASSIGPEVPAFFGQGTRLTVV.